This is a list of T cell receptor beta chains from one sample in a study of response to subunit inactivated influenza vaccine. One entry per CDR3 protein results from TCRdb running MiXCR on the RT-PCR reads. The repertoire holds 550,000 to 800,000 distinct CDR3 sequences, with approximately 13% as singletons. The sequencing used PBMCs from blood, collected around 15 days before vaccination. Source of these receptors: a man over 45 who received an inactivated influenza vaccine. The CDR3 runs from the conserved cysteine through the conserved F or W. D genes are given only for firm matches. Clone size appears in some rows only: once, few, many, or a class for an expanded clone.

V gene	clone size	D gene	J gene	CDR3 protein	CDR3 DNA
TRBV14	few	NA	TRBJ2-1	CASSQDRAPYNEQFF	TGTGCCAGCAGCCAAGACAGGGCACCTTACAATGAGCAGTTCTTC
TRBV2	NA	TRBD2	TRBJ2-5	CASSGPLAGGPQTQYF	TGTGCCAGCAGTGGACCCCTAGCGGGAGGGCCCCAGACCCAGTACTTC
TRBV12-3/TRBV12-4	few	NA	TRBJ1-3	CASRDSPGNTIYF	TGTGCCAGCAGGGATTCCCCTGGAAACACCATATATTTT
TRBV4-2	NA	NA	TRBJ1-3	CASSQGRENTIYF	TGTGCCAGCAGCCAGGGCAGGGAAAACACCATATATTTT
TRBV10-3	NA	NA	TRBJ2-7	CAIRRTESSYEQYF	TGTGCCATCAGAAGGACAGAGAGCTCCTACGAGCAGTACTTC
TRBV3-1	NA	NA	TRBJ1-5	CASSQAYSNQPQHF	TGTGCCAGCAGCCAAGCTTATAGCAATCAGCCCCAGCATTTT
TRBV10-3	NA	NA	TRBJ1-5	CAISDEGVSNHPQHF	TGTGCCATCAGTGACGAAGGGGTGAGCAATCACCCCCAGCATTTT
TRBV12-3/TRBV12-4	few	NA	TRBJ2-4	CASSLPRGKGNIQYF	TGTGCCAGCAGCCTCCCTAGAGGAAAGGGGAACATTCAGTACTTC
TRBV5-1	NA	TRBD2	TRBJ2-3	CASSLSSGSTADTQYF	TGCGCCAGCAGCTTGAGTAGCGGGAGTACGGCAGATACGCAGTATTTT
TRBV5-5	few	NA	TRBJ2-6	CASSLVHFSGANVLTF	TGTGCCAGCAGCTTGGTACATTTCTCTGGGGCCAACGTCCTGACTTTC
TRBV20-1	NA	TRBD2	TRBJ2-7	CSADPRTSGSEQYF	TGCAGTGCAGACCCGAGGACTAGCGGGAGCGAGCAGTACTTC
TRBV6-5	many	NA	TRBJ2-1	CASSFLRVTQNDEQFF	TGTGCCAGCAGTTTCCTCAGGGTAACTCAGAACGATGAGCAGTTCTTC
TRBV18	NA	NA	TRBJ2-1	CASSPSTIRNEQFF	TGTGCCAGCTCCCCTTCGACCATTCGGAATGAGCAGTTCTTC
TRBV12-5	few	NA	TRBJ2-3	CASGLLSTDTQYF	TGTGCTAGTGGATTGCTAAGCACAGATACGCAGTATTTT
TRBV4-3	many	NA	TRBJ2-2	CASSQEEGSLFF	TGCGCCAGCAGCCAAGAAGAGGGATCGCTGTTTTTT
TRBV24-1	NA	TRBD2	TRBJ2-1	CASERTSGGFLSSYNEQFF	TGTGCCAGCGAAAGGACTAGCGGGGGGTTCCTGAGCTCCTACAATGAGCAGTTCTTC
TRBV11-2	few	TRBD2	TRBJ2-3	CASSLGTSGGVRFPDTQYF	TGTGCCAGCAGCTTAGGGACTAGCGGGGGGGTAAGATTCCCAGATACGCAGTATTTT
TRBV20-1	NA	NA	TRBJ1-6	CSARDGANSPLHF	TGCAGTGCTAGAGATGGGGCTAATTCACCCCTCCACTTT
TRBV27	NA	NA	TRBJ2-3	CASSLSRFADTQYF	TGTGCCAGCAGTTTGTCTAGATTCGCAGATACGCAGTATTTT
TRBV5-1	few	NA	TRBJ2-5	CASSTGIQETQYF	TGCGCCAGCAGCACAGGAATTCAAGAGACCCAGTACTTC
TRBV30	NA	TRBD2	TRBJ2-2	CAGTSENTGELFF	TGTGCCGGGACTAGCGAGAACACCGGGGAGCTGTTTTTT
TRBV29-1	few	NA	TRBJ2-7	CSGGDSSYEQYF	TGCAGCGGGGGGGACAGTTCCTACGAGCAGTACTTC
TRBV4-2	few	NA	TRBJ1-1	CASSQDPSLNTEAFF	TGTGCCAGCAGCCAAGACCCAAGCCTGAACACTGAAGCTTTCTTT
TRBV6-1	NA	TRBD2	TRBJ2-3	CASSGSGSGTDTQYF	TGTGCCAGCAGTGGGAGCGGGAGTGGGACAGATACGCAGTATTTT
TRBV11-2	NA	NA	TRBJ2-5	CASSPGYQGTQYF	TGTGCCAGCAGCCCAGGGTACCAAGGGACCCAGTACTTC
TRBV28	many	NA	TRBJ1-2	CASRSRSGHYGYTF	TGTGCCAGCAGATCCCGGTCAGGCCACTATGGCTACACCTTC
TRBV12-3/TRBV12-4	NA	TRBD2	TRBJ2-1	CASSRKGGRYNEQFF	TGTGCCAGCAGTAGAAAGGGAGGGCGCTACAATGAGCAGTTCTTC
TRBV7-2	few	TRBD2	TRBJ2-3	CASSYRLAVLSTDTQYF	TGTGCCAGCAGCTACCGACTAGCGGTCCTTAGCACAGATACGCAGTATTTT
TRBV29-1	once	NA	TRBJ2-7	CSVVGHSYEQYF	TGCAGCGTTGTCGGACACTCCTACGAGCAGTACTTC
TRBV20-1	NA	TRBD2	TRBJ2-3	CSARDGLAGGELGTQYF	TGCAGTGCTAGAGATGGACTAGCGGGAGGGGAACTTGGTACGCAGTATTTT
TRBV2	NA	TRBD1	TRBJ2-1	CASRGQGGYNEQFF	TGTGCCAGCAGGGGACAGGGGGGATACAATGAGCAGTTCTTC
TRBV7-2	few	NA	TRBJ2-4	CASSTYRVGTKNIQYF	TGTGCCAGCTCTACTTACAGGGTGGGAACCAAAAACATTCAGTACTTC
TRBV7-2	few	NA	TRBJ2-6	CASSLGWDSGANVLTF	TGTGCCAGCAGCTTAGGATGGGACTCTGGGGCCAACGTCCTGACTTTC
TRBV4-1	NA	TRBD1	TRBJ1-1	CASSPKGQGARDTEAFF	TGCGCCAGCAGCCCTAAAGGACAGGGGGCGCGAGACACTGAAGCTTTCTTT
TRBV29-1	few	NA	TRBJ2-7	CSYQQGSYEQYF	TGCAGCTACCAACAGGGTTCCTACGAGCAGTACTTC
TRBV7-2	NA	NA	TRBJ2-1	CASSVYRVNEQFF	TGTGCCAGCAGCGTATACAGGGTCAACGAGCAGTTCTTC
TRBV28	many	NA	TRBJ1-2	CASSPTPGGLYGYTF	TGTGCCAGCAGTCCCACCCCAGGAGGGCTATATGGCTACACCTTC
TRBV29-1	NA	NA	TRBJ1-2	CSVEIIGYGYTF	TGCAGCGTTGAAATTATCGGCTATGGCTACACCTTC
TRBV4-3	NA	NA	TRBJ2-7	CASSQDVREAYEQYF	TGCGCCAGCAGCCAAGATGTCAGGGAGGCCTACGAGCAGTACTTC
TRBV29-1	NA	TRBD2	TRBJ2-5	CSVVGTSEETQYF	TGCAGCGTTGTGGGGACTAGCGAAGAGACCCAGTACTTC
TRBV5-1	few	NA	TRBJ2-7	CASSAGAISYEQYF	TGCGCCAGCAGCGCGGGGGCCATCTCCTACGAGCAGTACTTC
TRBV7-8	few	TRBD2	TRBJ2-1	CASSDLLAGGPNEQFF	TGTGCCAGCAGCGACTTACTAGCGGGGGGCCCCAATGAGCAGTTCTTC
TRBV27	few	TRBD2	TRBJ2-5	CASSFGSPTSGYQETQYF	TGTGCCAGCAGTTTCGGGTCCCCGACTAGCGGGTACCAAGAGACCCAGTACTTC
TRBV29-1	NA	TRBD1	TRBJ2-1	CSAGDRGTYNEQFF	TGCAGCGCTGGGGACAGGGGAACCTACAATGAGCAGTTCTTC